A selection of T cell receptor beta chains follows, all from one sample in a study of cytomegalovirus exposure and HLA in healthy donors. Sequencing used immunoSEQ multiplex PCR; TCRdb keeps in-frame clones, though not all of them. Its listing shows approximately 38,000 clones. The sample consisted of PBMCs. These receptors were taken from a human donor in good health. Both conserved end residues are part of each CDR3. Fields, in order: D gene, J gene, V gene, CDR3 protein, CDR3 DNA. A D gene is named only where the DNA matches it firmly.

TRBD1	TRBJ2-7	TRBV7-3	CASSLGQGEAYEQYF	TGTGCCAGCAGCTTGGGACAGGGGGAAGCCTACGAGCAGTACTTC
NA	TRBJ1-1	TRBV4-1	CASSQEGVGGTEAFF	TGCGCCAGCAGCCAAGAAGGGGTGGGGGGCACTGAAGCTTTCTTT
NA	TRBJ1-5	TRBV4-1	CASSQSRGADRPQHF	TGCGCCAGCAGCCAATCTCGGGGGGCGGATCGGCCCCAGCATTTT
NA	TRBJ1-1	TRBV30	CAWSREVNTEAFF	TGTGCCTGGAGTAGGGAGGTGAACACTGAAGCTTTCTTT
NA	TRBJ1-2	TRBV5-1	CASSLGQPNYGYTF	TGCGCCAGCAGCTTGGGACAGCCTAACTATGGCTACACCTTC
TRBD2	TRBJ2-3	TRBV30	CACGGFFSDTQYF	TGTGCCTGCGGGGGGTTCTTTTCAGATACGCAGTATTTT
NA	TRBJ2-7	TRBV6-1	CASSEALQGSYEQYF	TGTGCCAGCAGTGAAGCGTTGCAGGGGTCCTACGAGCAGTACTTC
TRBD1	TRBJ1-4	TRBV19	CASSQAPGTGEEKLFF	TGTGCCAGTAGTCAGGCGCCGGGGACAGGGGAAGAAAAACTGTTTTTT
NA	TRBJ2-3	TRBV30	CAWRGIQQGRQYF	TGTGCCTGGAGAGGAATACAGCAGGGGAGGCAGTATTTT
TRBD2	TRBJ2-2	TRBV5-1	CASSPSPSGANTGELFF	TGCGCCAGCAGCCCCTCCCCTAGCGGGGCGAACACCGGGGAGCTGTTTTTT
NA	TRBJ2-1	TRBV6-5	CASSPNAPGEQFF	TGTGCCAGCAGTCCGAACGCCCCCGGTGAGCAGTTCTTC
NA	TRBJ1-2	TRBV16	CASSQLTGSYGYTF	TGTGCCAGCAGCCAATTAACCGGGAGCTATGGCTACACCTTC
TRBD1	TRBJ2-7	TRBV5-6	CASSLLGQGRFYEQYF	TGTGCCAGCAGCTTGTTGGGACAGGGTAGGTTCTACGAGCAGTACTTC
NA	TRBJ1-1	TRBV10-3	CAITRDLALEAFF	TGTGCCATCACTCGAGACTTAGCACTCGAAGCTTTCTTT
TRBD1	TRBJ1-6	TRBV2	CASGMTGGKSPLHF	TGTGCCAGCGGAATGACAGGGGGCAAATCACCCCTCCACTTT
NA	TRBJ1-2	TRBV29-1	CSAGGAPYGYTF	TGCAGCGCCGGCGGGGCCCCTTATGGCTACACCTTC
NA	TRBJ1-4	TRBV7-2	CASSPREGRALLFF	TGTGCCAGCAGCCCCCGGGAGGGCCGGGCCTTACTGTTTTTT
NA	TRBJ1-1	TRBV28	CASSLQLGLGAFF	TGTGCCAGCAGTCTCCAACTGGGGCTCGGAGCTTTCTTT
NA	TRBJ1-3	TRBV6-1	CASASAGGYTIYF	TGTGCCAGCGCGTCAGCGGGGGGGTACACCATATATTTT
NA	TRBJ1-6	TRBV19	CASSLGTSDSEPLHF	TGTGCCAGTAGCCTCGGGACATCCGATTCAGAACCCCTCCACTTT
TRBD1	TRBJ1-3	TRBV7-9	CASSFGTGDPSGNTIYF	TGTGCCAGCAGCTTTGGGACAGGGGACCCTTCTGGAAACACCATATATTTT
NA	TRBJ1-1	TRBV6-5	CAALVPEAFF	TGTGCCGCGCTGGTTCCTGAAGCTTTCTTT
NA	TRBJ1-2	TRBV7-6	CASSAGTGYGYTF	TGTGCCAGCAGCGCGGGGACGGGCTATGGCTACACCTTC
NA	TRBJ2-5	TRBV28	CASSLLDTSLETQYF	TGTGCCAGCAGTTTACTGGACACGTCGCTCGAGACCCAGTACTTC
TRBD1	TRBJ1-2	TRBV2	CASRLRDRGGYTF	TGTGCCAGCAGGCTCCGGGACAGGGGTGGCTACACCTTC
TRBD2	TRBJ2-5	TRBV28	CASSLGAGGPGETQYF	TGTGCCAGCAGTTTAGGAGCGGGGGGGCCGGGGGAGACCCAGTACTTC
NA	TRBJ2-3	TRBV9	CASSIDQSTDTQYF	TGTGCCAGCAGCATAGATCAGAGCACAGATACGCAGTATTTT
TRBD2	TRBJ2-1	TRBV5-1	CASSKGTSGGSSDNEQFF	TGCGCCAGCAGCAAGGGGACTAGCGGGGGCAGCTCCGACAATGAGCAGTTCTTC
NA	TRBJ2-5	TRBV10-3	CAISEPRVETQYF	TGTGCCATCAGTGAACCCAGGGTGGAGACCCAGTACTTC
NA	TRBJ1-2	TRBV30	CAWSGVDYGYTF	TGTGCCTGGAGTGGCGTAGACTATGGCTACACCTTC
TRBD1	TRBJ2-1	TRBV5-1	CASSTGQEWNEQFF	TGCGCCAGCAGCACCGGACAGGAGTGGAATGAGCAGTTCTTC
NA	TRBJ2-5	TRBV4-1	CASSQDTGSGETQYF	TGCGCCAGCAGCCAAGATACAGGGTCGGGAGAGACCCAGTACTTC
NA	TRBJ2-7	TRBV19	CASSLAIGVSYEQYF	TGTGCCAGTAGTCTAGCCATCGGAGTATCCTACGAGCAGTACTTC
NA	TRBJ1-2	TRBV5-6	CASSSHQQGANYGYTF	TGTGCCAGCAGCTCTCACCAACAGGGTGCTAACTATGGCTACACCTTC
TRBD1	TRBJ1-4	TRBV7-2	CASSLLGTGGEKLFF	TGTGCCAGCAGCTTACTTGGAACAGGGGGTGAAAAACTGTTTTTT
NA	TRBJ1-2	TRBV28	CASSSRDWGYTF	TGTGCCAGCAGTTCCAGGGACTGGGGCTACACCTTC
TRBD1	TRBJ1-5	TRBV4-2	CASSQGQEPSPQHF	TGTGCCAGCAGCCAGGGACAGGAACCCTCCCCCCAGCATTTT
NA	TRBJ1-1	TRBV6-5	CASTLALNTEAFF	TGTGCCAGCACCCTGGCTCTTAACACTGAAGCTTTCTTT
TRBD2	TRBJ2-5	TRBV9	CASSENVWEGETQYF	TGTGCCAGCAGCGAGAACGTTTGGGAGGGGGAGACCCAGTACTTC
NA	TRBJ2-1	TRBV5-1	CASSFQGSEQFF	TGCGCCAGCAGCTTTCAGGGCAGTGAGCAGTTCTTC
TRBD2	TRBJ2-5	TRBV11-3	CASSLDGTSGGEETQYF	TGTGCCAGCAGCTTAGATGGGACTAGCGGGGGGGAAGAGACCCAGTACTTC
NA	TRBJ2-7	TRBV29-1	CSVSQAGAFTEQYF	TGCAGCGTCTCACAGGCAGGGGCTTTCACTGAGCAGTACTTC
TRBD2	TRBJ2-3	TRBV10-1	CASSDAGGTDTQYF	TGCGCCAGCAGTGACGCGGGGGGCACAGATACGCAGTATTTT
NA	TRBJ1-1	TRBV23-1	CASSQPMNTEAFF	TGCGCCAGCAGTCAACCCATGAACACTGAAGCTTTCTTT
NA	TRBJ1-6	TRBV7-2	CASSLDWDTGSPLHF	TGTGCCAGCAGCTTAGATTGGGACACTGGATCACCCCTCCACTTT